The source of this T cell receptor beta chain is a study of T-cell memory formation after mild COVID-19. Whole-study results and caveats: Day 15 to 85 contracting clones showed balanced CD4/CD8; later expanders leaned CD4+. Contracting CD4+ clones lay largely in CM and EM, with CD8+ ones residing in EMRA.

TCRdb reprocessed the 5' RACE reads with MiXCR, giving one entry per CDR3 protein. Of 400,000 to 450,000 distinct CDR3 sequences listed, about 20% are singletons. V was trimmed by 6 bases and J by 2 bases, leaving 11 bases between them. CDR3 length: 14 amino acids. In germline, CDR1 is DFQATT, CDR2 SNEGSKA (reference sequence). The sample holds a few counts of this clonotype. The antigen is not known. The V gene is TRBV20-1, the J gene TRBJ2-6, with D uncertain. This receptor was identified in a man in his late teens or twenties who had mild COVID-19 (a few samples of this study predate the infection). Cell type and time point are not known. The sample consisted of PBMCs or a T cell subset sorted from them (not recorded which). The CDR3 reads CSASALAGANVLTF. The CDR3 bases are TGCAGTGCATCCGCGCTGGCTGGGGCCAACGTCCTGACTTTC.